These 24 T cell receptor beta chains came from one sample sequenced in a study of T cell repertoires in cytomegalovirus infection. TCRdb analysed the reads with MiXCR anew, one entry per CDR3 protein. The table lists nearly 550,000 distinct CDR3 sequences, about 15% of them singletons. Sequenced: CD8+ T cells from PBMCs. These receptors originate from a human donor in good health (CMV status not recorded). Some clones in this sample may be carry-over from other donors' samples.

This clonotype was counted at least ten times. The chain carries TRBV7-9 and TRBJ2-7, with unresolved D. The germline V gene encodes CDR1 SEHNR and CDR2 FQNEAQ (reference sequence). V was cut by 1 base and J by 3 bases, with 13 bases left in between. The CDR3 has 15 residues. The CDR3 DNA follows: TGTGCCAGCAGCTTAGGTTCACGGCAGTTCTACGAGCAGTACTTC. Amino acids: CASSLGSRQFYEQYF.

In its sample, this clonotype was seen many times. The CDR3 is CASSPRGSSEAFF. The CDR3 DNA is TGTGCCAGCAGCCCCCGGGGGTCCTCAGAAGCTTTCTTT. J is TRBJ1-1 and V is TRBV7-9; D is perhaps TRBD1 (5 bases). V lost 5 bases and J 8 bases, leaving 15 bases between the germline ends. The CDR3 has 13 residues. Germline CDR1 and CDR2: SEHNR and FQNEAQ (reference sequence).

As concerns this clonotype: Sequence at one end of the junction differs from germline and may be a read error. CDR3: CASSLRDTRGPNEILFF. The CDR3 nucleotides are TGTGCCAGCAGCCTCCGGGACACCAGGGGCCCTAATGAAATACTGTTTTTT. The chain carries TRBV12-3 or TRBV12-4 and TRBJ1-4; tentative D call: TRBD1 (6 bases). The CDR3 is made up of 17 amino acids.

This clonotype came up many times. The chain has TRBV7-2 and TRBJ2-1; D ambiguous. The CDR3 loop spans 14 amino acids. V shed 8 bases and J shed 0 bases, with 11 bases lying between them. CDR1 and CDR2 from the germline V gene are SGHTA and FQGNSA. CDR3 sequence (DNA): TGTGCCAGCCGTGAAGAAAGCTCCTACAATGAGCAGTTCTTC. Its protein product is CASREESSYNEQFF.

At least ten counts were recorded for this clonotype. The chain joins TRBV28 to TRBJ2-6; 8 positions agree with TRBD1. This CDR3 is 19 amino acids long. With V trimmed by 7 bases and J by 0 bases, 14 bases remained unmatched. Germline V gives CDR1 MDHEN, CDR2 SYDVKM. CDR3 DNA: TGTGCCAGCACTTCAGGGGGCCTCTCCTTGGGCTCTGGGGCCAACGTCCTGACTTTC. This sequence encodes CASTSGGLSLGSGANVLTF.

This clonotype was seen many times. The rearrangement uses TRBV12-3 or TRBV12-4 and TRBJ1-2, with a weak D call TRBD1 (5 bases). V was clipped by 6 bases and J by 8 bases, with 25 bases between them. This CDR3 spans 16 amino acids. CDR3 sequence reads: CASSSSGGTLQKGYTF. Here the CDR3 DNA reads TGTGCCAGCAGCAGTTCCGGCGGGACTCTGCAGAAGGGCTACACCTTC.

This chain uses TRBV6-5 with TRBJ1-2, with D tentatively TRBD1 (6 bases). Between the trimmed V and J ends, which lost 2 bases and 6 bases, there was a span of 13 bases. The CDR3 is 14 residues long. CDR1 MNHEY and CDR2 SVGAGI come from the germline V gene. Here the CDR3 reads CASSYRPQGDGYTF. The CDR3 DNA reads as TGTGCCAGCAGTTACCGGCCACAGGGAGATGGCTACACCTTC.

The chain is built from TRBV27 and TRBJ1-2; 9 bases fit TRBD1. The ends lost 4 bases at V and 8 bases at J; junction bases unmatched: 5. The germline V gene encodes CDR1 MNHEY and CDR2 SMNVEV (reference sequence). This CDR3 is built from 13 residues. The CDR3 region is CASSWDRVGGYTF. The CDR3 bases are TGTGCCAGCAGTTGGGACAGGGTGGGAGGCTACACCTTC.

A note on this clonotype: This may arise from a read error, as a much more abundant clone is one base away. The chain is built from TRBV7-3 and TRBJ2-7; D may be TRBD2 (7 bases). V was pared by 8 bases and J by 5 bases, with 19 bases between. This CDR3 region has 14 residues. Germline CDR1 SGHTA, CDR2 FQGTGA. The CDR3 sequence is CASGPIGGGHEQYF. The CDR3 nucleotides are TGTGCCAGCGGCCCCATAGGGGGGGGGCACGAGCAGTACTTC.

This clonotype was counted a few times. V gene TRBV9 combines with J gene TRBJ1-3, with D uncertain. Trimming left V 0 bases short and J 0 bases short, with 13 bases between. Germline CDR1 is SGDLS and CDR2 is YYNGEE. The CDR3 consists of 17 residues. DNA for the CDR3: TGTGCCAGCAGCGTAGGGCGGGCCGCTAGCTCTGGAAACACCATATATTTT. This translates into CASSVGRAASSGNTIYF.

This clonotype came up a few times. The J gene is TRBJ2-7, the V gene TRBV27; maybe TRBD2 (5 bases). Germline V gives CDR1 MNHEY, CDR2 SMNVEV (reference sequence). V shed 1 base and J shed 12 bases, with 10 bases lying between them. The CDR3 consists of 11 residues. The CDR3 DNA reads TGTGCCAGCAGTTTATATGGACTCTTGTACTTC. Protein sequence: CASSLYGLLYF.

The rearrangement joins TRBV11-2 to TRBJ2-1; D may correspond to TRBD1 or TRBD2 (5 bases each). Trimming pared 1 base from V and 7 bases from J, leaving 17 bases between. The CDR3 has 16 amino acids. CDR1 is SGHAT and CDR2 is FQNNGV in the germline V gene. The CDR3 region has the DNA TGTGCCAGCAGCTTAGGGGGCGGGTCCATCAGGAATGAGCAGTTCTTC. Protein: CASSLGGGSIRNEQFF.

This clonotype has just a few counts. This rearrangement joins TRBV4-2 to TRBJ2-5; possible D gene TRBD1, 6 bases. V was cut by 1 base and J by 3 bases, with 12 bases left in between. From germline, CDR1 is LGHNA and CDR2 YNFKEQ. This CDR3 spans 15 amino acids. CDR3 sequence reads: CASSQAPGVKETQYF. CDR3 DNA sequence: TGTGCCAGCAGCCAAGCCCCAGGGGTCAAAGAGACCCAGTACTTC.

The chain has TRBV24-1 and TRBJ1-2; TRBD1 might be the D (5 bases). Per germline, CDR1 KGHDR and CDR2 SFDVKD. Between the trimmed V and J ends, which lost 3 bases and 3 bases, there was a span of 7 bases. There are 13 residues in the CDR3. The CDR3, as DNA: TGTGCCACCAGTGATGGGGGATACTATGGCTACACCTTC. This gives the protein CATSDGGYYGYTF.

In its sample, this clonotype was seen many times. V is TRBV7-9 and J is TRBJ1-1, with 9 bases aligning to TRBD1. The junction had 3 bases not matched to a gene; V was cut back by 4 bases and J by 6 bases. Germline V lookup: CDR1 SEHNR, CDR2 FQNEAQ (reference sequence). The CDR3 covers 13 residues. This CDR3 is CASSSTGGSEAFF. In DNA form, the CDR3 reads TGTGCCAGCAGCTCCACAGGGGGCTCTGAAGCTTTCTTT. The variable domain in full, completed from reference TRBV7-9 and TRBJ1-1, reads DTGVSQNPRHKITKRGQNVTFRCDPISEHNRLYWYRQTLGQGPEFLTYFQNEAQLEKSRLLSDRFSAERPKGSFSTLEIQRTEQGDSAMYLCASSSTGGSEAFFGQGTRLTVV.

The rearrangement uses TRBV5-6 and TRBJ1-5; D unclear. Trimming took off 0 bases at V and 3 bases at J, with 10 bases between the two ends. This CDR3 spans 15 amino acids. CDR1 and CDR2 (germline): SGHDT, YYEEEE. The CDR3 bases are TGTGCCAGCAGCTTGGGAGCGGTCCTCAATCAGCCCCAGCATTTT. Amino acids: CASSLGAVLNQPQHF.

This clonotype was recorded at least ten times. The chain carries TRBV7-9 and TRBJ2-7; no reliable D call. V lost 5 bases to trimming and J lost 4 bases, with 12 bases between them. The germline gives CDR1 SEHNR, CDR2 FQNEAQ (reference sequence). This CDR3 spans 13 amino acids. The CDR3: CASSARVTYEQYF. CDR3 DNA: TGTGCCAGCAGCGCTCGAGTGACATACGAGCAGTACTTC.

In its sample, this clonotype was seen a few times. The chain uses TRBV14 and TRBJ1-2; 11 nucleotides align to TRBD1. V trimming: 5 bases; J trimming: 9 bases; junction bases outside the gene matches: 11. From germline, CDR1 is SGHDN and CDR2 FVKESK. This CDR3 comprises 15 residues. The CDR3 DNA is TGTGCCAGCAGCTTAGTACTTGGACAGGGGGCGAGCTACACCTTC. It translates to CASSLVLGQGASYTF.

The chain recombines TRBV19 with TRBJ2-2; D might be TRBD1 (5 bases). CDR1 and CDR2 from the germline V gene are LNHDA and SQIVND (reference sequence). V gave up 1 base and J gave up 6 bases, with 12 bases separating them. The CDR3 has 15 residues. The CDR3 DNA sequence: TGTGCCAGTAGTATAGCTCAGGGATGGGCCGGGGAGCTGTTTTTT. Amino acids: CASSIAQGWAGELFF.

This clonotype was picked up a small number of times. The J gene is TRBJ2-1, the V gene TRBV20-1; perhaps TRBD2 as D (5 bases). Germline V gene sequence: CDR1 DFQATT, CDR2 SNEGSKA (reference sequence). The germline V and J ends were trimmed by 1 base and 0 bases, with 22 bases remaining between them. The CDR3 consists of 19 residues. The CDR3 sequence is CSARVLPEDRGSSYNEQFF. For the CDR3, the DNA is TGCAGTGCTAGAGTCCTTCCCGAAGACCGGGGAAGCTCCTACAATGAGCAGTTCTTC.

The chain carries TRBV27 and TRBJ1-2, with D maybe TRBD1 (6 bases). This CDR3 is 15 amino acids long. V gave up 5 bases and J gave up 0 bases, with 13 bases separating them. CDR1 is MNHEY, CDR2 SMNVEV, per germline (reference sequence). DNA for the CDR3: TGTGCCAGCAGTCCTAGACAGGCGACTAACTATGGCTACACCTTC. Residues: CASSPRQATNYGYTF.

Turning to this clonotype: The conserved final phenylalanine or tryptophan is absent from the CDR3, which likely points to a read error. The chain carries TRBV10-1 and TRBJ2-7, with a possible D match to TRBD1 (7 bases). CDR1 is WNHNN and CDR2 is SYGVQD in the germline V gene (reference sequence). This CDR3 region has 15 residues. The V end was cut by 6 bases, the J end by 1 base, with 16 bases between. DNA for the CDR3: TGCGCCAGCAGCGCGGGACAGACACCTTCCTACGAGCAGTACTAC. It specifies CASSAGQTPSYEQYY.

Ten or more counts support this clonotype. V and J are TRBV6-5 and TRBJ2-1; 10 bases match TRBD1. CDR3 size: 15 residues. V shed 6 bases and J 3 bases; nucleotides not matched to a gene: 5. From germline, CDR1 is MNHEY and CDR2 SVGAGI. DNA of the CDR3: TGTGCCAGCAGACACGGGACAGGGGACTACAATGAGCAGTTCTTC. Its translation is CASRHGTGDYNEQFF.

This clonotype occurred many times. The chain is built from TRBV12-3 or TRBV12-4 and TRBJ2-7; D could derive from TRBD1 or TRBD2 (5 bases each). This CDR3 contains 12 residues. Trimming removed 6 bases at V and 5 bases at J, with 11 bases between. This CDR3 reads CASSPRGHEQYF. The CDR3 region has the DNA TGTGCCAGCAGCCCTCGGGGCCACGAGCAGTACTTC.